Following are 10 T cell receptor beta chains from one sample sequenced in a study of T cell responses to AZD1222 COVID-19 vaccine. Produced via immunoSEQ multiplex PCR; TCRdb's table is partial and in-frame only. This sample carries 130,000 to 150,000 clones, nearly 90% of them seen once, and the ten largest clones take about 5.4%. Sequences were derived from peripheral blood, sampled 28 days after the second dose of the MenACWY control vaccine. These receptors were taken from an adult who received the MenACWY meningococcal vaccine as a control.

This chain links TRBV4-1 with TRBJ1-2; a possible D gene is TRBD1 (5 bases). V lost 3 bases to trimming and J lost 2 bases, with 13 bases between them. The CDR3 is made up of 15 amino acids. Germline V gives CDR1 MGHRA, CDR2 YSYEKL. The DNA of the CDR3 is TGCGCCAGCAGCCAGCCTAACAGGCTGAACTATGGCTACACCTTC. As protein: CASSQPNRLNYGYTF.

The gene calls are TRBV28 and TRBJ1-3; D is ambiguous. The V gene lost 1 base and the J gene lost 0 bases, with 1 base spanning the gap. Germline assignment: CDR1 MDHEN and CDR2 SYDVKM. This CDR3 has 13 residues. Here the CDR3 reads CASSLFSGNTIYF. The CDR3, as DNA: TGTGCCAGCAGTTTATTCTCTGGAAACACCATATATTTT.

The chain links TRBV4-3 to TRBJ2-1; 9 bases agree with TRBD1. Trimming removed 4 bases from V and 0 bases from J; junction bases left unmatched: 4. This CDR3 spans 16 amino acids. Germline V gives CDR1 LGHNA, CDR2 YSLEER. The CDR3 here is CASSRTTGGSYNEQFF. The CDR3 DNA is TGCGCCAGCAGCCGGACGACAGGGGGCTCCTACAATGAGCAGTTCTTC.

In its sample, this clone was seen once. The chain carries TRBV12-3 or TRBV12-4 and TRBJ1-1; D is unclear. V lost 6 bases and J 3 bases, leaving 11 bases between the germline ends. This CDR3 comprises 13 residues. Written as DNA, the CDR3 is TGTGCCAGCAGCCTAGACGAGGACACTGAAGCTTTCTTT. The encoded protein is CASSLDEDTEAFF.

The V and J genes are TRBV2 and TRBJ1-2; D perhaps matches TRBD1 (5 bases). This CDR3 contains 13 residues. CDR1 is SNHLY and CDR2 is FYNNEI in the germline V gene. Deletions cut 10 bases from V and 4 bases from J, with 16 bases between. CDR3 in DNA: TGTGCCACCACGGCGGGACCGATCTATGGCTACACCTTC. Its translation is CATTAGPIYGYTF.

In nucleotides, the CDR3 is TGTGCCAGCAGCCCGTCCACGGGAGGGGACACTGAAGCTTTCTTT. This translates into CASSPSTGGDTEAFF. The J gene is TRBJ1-1, the V gene TRBV11-2; tentative D call: TRBD1 (5 bases). This CDR3 is built from 15 residues. Germline V gives CDR1 SGHAT, CDR2 FQNNGV. Deletions cut 5 bases from V and 3 bases from J, with 16 bases between.

V usage is TRBV4-3 and J usage is TRBJ2-7, with 8 bases that match TRBD1. Per germline, CDR1 LGHNA and CDR2 YSLEER. After removal of 6 bases from V and 4 bases from J, the junction contained 14 bases not matched to a gene. This CDR3 spans 16 amino acids. Written as DNA, the CDR3 is TGCGCCAGCAGTCGTACTATCGGGACAGGTTCGTACGAGCAGTACTTC. Translated, it gives CASSRTIGTGSYEQYF.

This clone has just a few counts. V is TRBV7-3 and J is TRBJ2-3; TRBD2 matches at 8 bases. From germline, CDR1 is SGHTA and CDR2 FQGTGA. The ends lost 1 base at V and 2 bases at J; junction bases unmatched: 11. There are 18 residues in the CDR3. In DNA form, the CDR3 reads TGTGCCAGCAGCTTAAGGAAGGGATTAGCGGGAATCACAGATACGCAGTATTTT. Its protein is CASSLRKGLAGITDTQYF.

V is TRBV6-1 and J is TRBJ1-2, with D perhaps matching TRBD1 (5 bases). Trimming pared 3 bases from V and 8 bases from J, leaving 22 bases between. The CDR3 is made up of 16 amino acids. Per germline, CDR1 MNHNS and CDR2 SASEGT. CDR3 loop: CASSDGAPAGMSGYTF. The DNA of the CDR3 is TGTGCCAGCAGTGACGGGGCCCCCGCGGGTATGAGCGGCTACACCTTC.

The chain combines TRBV19 with TRBJ2-7; D possibly matches TRBD1 or TRBD2 (5 bases each). The CDR3 extends over 13 amino acids. V was cut by 6 bases and J by 3 bases, with 12 bases left in between. Germline V gene lookup returns CDR1 LNHDA and CDR2 SQIVND (reference sequence). The CDR3 spells CASSKGRIYEQYF. CDR3 DNA sequence: TGTGCCAGTAGCAAGGGACGGATCTACGAGCAGTACTTC.